Listed here are 12 T cell receptor beta chains from one sample, sequenced in a study of identical twins. TCRdb fed the 5' RACE reads into MiXCR, producing one record per CDR3 protein. The sample contains approximately 500,000 distinct CDR3 sequences, approximately 24% of which appear only once. This sample was shared with a second study, whose subject was T cells expressing NK-cell markers.

Sequenced sample: CD4+ T cells sorted from blood. These receptors all stem from a woman younger than 35 in good health.

This clonotype was detected ten times or more. The chain combines TRBV6-5 with TRBJ1-5; a possible D gene is TRBD1 (5 bases). V gave up 5 bases and J gave up 7 bases, with 9 bases separating them. This CDR3 is 12 amino acids long. Germline V gene data show CDR1 as MNHEY and CDR2 as SVGAGI. CDR3 amino acids: CASSPSGQPQHF. The CDR3 DNA is TGTGCCAGCAGTCCCTCAGGGCAGCCCCAGCATTTT.

The rearrangement uses TRBV9 and TRBJ2-5; 9 positions match TRBD2. Trimming took 2 bases from V and 5 from J; bases not matched to a gene: 10. The CDR3 is made up of 16 amino acids. In germline, CDR1 is SGDLS, CDR2 YYNGEE. The CDR3: CASSVSPGSGGETQYF. The CDR3 DNA reads TGTGCCAGCAGCGTCTCCCCCGGCAGCGGGGGGGAGACCCAGTACTTC.

CDR3 amino acids: CASSQRGAGANVLTF. As DNA, the CDR3 is TGTGCCAGCAGCCAACGGGGGGCCGGGGCCAACGTCCTGACTTTC. This chain uses TRBV3-1 with TRBJ2-6, with a possible D match to TRBD2 (7 bases). The CDR3 covers 15 residues. V shed 2 bases and J shed 4 bases, with 9 bases lying between them. CDR1 LGHDT and CDR2 YNNKEL come from the germline V gene (reference sequence). Drawing the rest from reference TRBV3-1 and TRBJ2-6, the complete variable domain is DTAVSQTPKYLVTQMGNDKSIKCEQNLGHDTMYWYKQDSKKFLKIMFSYNNKELIINETVPNRFSPKSPDKAHLNLHINSLELGDSAVYFCASSQRGAGANVLTFGAGSRLTVL.

This clonotype has only a few counts. This rearrangement joins TRBV7-9 to TRBJ1-2, with D perhaps matching TRBD1 (5 bases). V lost 8 bases and J lost 5, with 12 bases in between. Germline assignment: CDR1 SEHNR and CDR2 FQNEAQ (reference sequence). CDR3 length: 12 residues. The CDR3 reads CASGDGVYGYTF. CDR3 nucleotide sequence: TGTGCCAGCGGGGACGGAGTTTATGGCTACACCTTC.

This sequence joins TRBV7-9 and TRBJ2-1; no reliable D call. The CDR3 has 14 residues. Deletions cut 6 bases from V and 8 bases from J, with 17 bases between. CDR1 SEHNR and CDR2 FQNEAQ come from the germline V gene (reference sequence). As DNA, the CDR3 is TGTGCCAGCAGTCTCCCCACCAAGGGATATGAGCAGTTCTTC. Its translation is CASSLPTKGYEQFF. Supplemented by reference TRBV7-9 and TRBJ2-1, the full variable domain reads DTGVSQNPRHKITKRGQNVTFRCDPISEHNRLYWYRQTLGQGPEFLTYFQNEAQLEKSRLLSDRFSAERPKGSFSTLEIQRTEQGDSAMYLCASSLPTKGYEQFFGPGTRLTVL.

This clonotype was seen a few times. V and J are TRBV7-9 and TRBJ2-6; D possibly corresponds to TRBD1 (5 bases). Looked up from germline, CDR1 is SEHNR and CDR2 is FQNEAQ (reference sequence). The V end was cut by 5 bases, the J end by 0 bases, with 14 bases between. The CDR3 is 17 amino acids. The CDR3 loop is CASSVSQGRSGANVLTF. The CDR3, as DNA: TGTGCCAGCAGCGTTAGTCAGGGCCGCTCTGGGGCCAACGTCCTGACTTTC.

The chain links TRBV15 to TRBJ2-1, with TRBD1 matching 7 bases. Germline lookup yields CDR1 LNHNV and CDR2 YYDKDF (reference sequence). The V and J ends lost 7 bases and 7 bases, in that order; junction bases with no gene match: 10. The CDR3 extends over 14 amino acids. This CDR3 is CATTRTGQRNEQFF. The DNA for the CDR3 is TGTGCCACCACCAGGACAGGTCAGAGGAATGAGCAGTTCTTC.

This clonotype showed up just a few times. V gene TRBV7-9 combines with J gene TRBJ2-3, with D possibly being TRBD2 (6 bases). In germline, CDR1 is SEHNR, CDR2 FQNEAQ (reference sequence). The CDR3 extends over 13 amino acids. V was trimmed by 5 bases and J by 6 bases, leaving 12 bases between them. As DNA, the CDR3 is TGTGCCAGCAGCCGGGAGCTACCTGATACGCAGTATTTT. This translates into CASSRELPDTQYF.

This chain uses TRBV7-8 with TRBJ1-2, with D unresolved. V gave up 1 base and J gave up 10 bases, with 13 bases separating them. CDR1 and CDR2 (germline): SGHVS, FQNEAQ. The CDR3 is 13 amino acids. The CDR3 loop is CASSLDLYYSYTF. The CDR3 coding sequence is TGTGCCAGCAGCTTAGACTTGTACTATTCCTACACCTTC.

This rearrangement joins TRBV3-1 to TRBJ2-1, with 7 bases that match TRBD2. The CDR3 consists of 14 residues. In germline, CDR1 is LGHDT, CDR2 YNNKEL (reference sequence). V lost 0 bases to trimming and J lost 8 bases; unmatched junction nucleotides: 4. The CDR3 sequence: CASSQDHRGDEQFF. The DNA for the CDR3 is TGTGCCAGCAGCCAAGATCATCGGGGGGATGAGCAGTTCTTC.

This chain links TRBV14 with TRBJ2-3, with 9 bases lining up with TRBD2. With 5 bases clipped from V and 1 base from J, the junction kept 1 base outside the gene matches. There are 14 residues in the CDR3. Germline lookup yields CDR1 SGHDN and CDR2 FVKESK. The CDR3 DNA follows: TGTGCCAGCAGCGGACTAGCGCGCACAGATACGCAGTATTTT. Translated, it gives CASSGLARTDTQYF.

The chain links TRBV6-1 to TRBJ1-1; 10 positions match TRBD1. The V gene end was trimmed by 8 bases and the J gene end by 4 bases; junction bases not matched to a gene: 19. In germline, CDR1 is MNHNS, CDR2 SASEGT. This CDR3 region has 18 residues. The CDR3 loop reads CASQRQGASIPSFTEAFF. The CDR3 bases are TGTGCCAGCCAGAGACAGGGGGCCTCGATTCCCTCCTTCACTGAAGCTTTCTTT.